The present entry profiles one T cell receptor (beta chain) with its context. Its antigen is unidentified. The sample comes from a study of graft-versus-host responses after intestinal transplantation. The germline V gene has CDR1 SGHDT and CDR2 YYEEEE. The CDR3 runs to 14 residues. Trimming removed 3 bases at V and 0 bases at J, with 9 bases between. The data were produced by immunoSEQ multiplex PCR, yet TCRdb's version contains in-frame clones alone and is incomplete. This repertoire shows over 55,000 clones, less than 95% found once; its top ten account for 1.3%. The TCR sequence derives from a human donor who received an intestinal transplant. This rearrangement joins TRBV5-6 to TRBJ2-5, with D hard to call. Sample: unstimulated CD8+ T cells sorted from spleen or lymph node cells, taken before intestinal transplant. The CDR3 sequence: CASSYDTYQETQYF. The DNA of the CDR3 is TGTGCCAGCAGCTACGACACGTACCAAGAGACCCAGTACTTC.